These 13 T cell receptor beta chains came from one sample sequenced in a study of cytomegalovirus exposure and HLA in healthy donors. The method was immunoSEQ multiplex PCR; TCRdb's version includes in-frame clones alone and lacks a portion of them. The table shows about 65,000 clones, with under 95% occurring only once. The sample consisted of PBMCs. The source is a woman between 18 and 30 years old in good health and CMV-seronegative.

The DNA of the CDR3 is TGTGCCAGCAGACTAAGCCCCGCAATGCAAGATACGCAGTATTTT. It encodes CASRLSPAMQDTQYF. This chain connects TRBV2 to TRBJ2-3; no definite D call. The CDR3 has 15 amino acids. V was pared by 6 bases and J by 5 bases, with 18 bases between. Germline loops: CDR1 SNHLY, CDR2 FYNNEI. The full variable domain, with the rest looked up from reference TRBV2 and TRBJ2-3, is EPEVTQTPSHQVTQMGQEVILRCVPISNHLYFYWYRQILGQKVEFLVSFYNNEISEKSEIFDDQFSVERPDGSNFTLKIRSTKLEDSAMYFCASRLSPAMQDTQYFGPGTRLTVL.

The chain joins TRBV11-2 to TRBJ2-1; TRBD2 matches 10 bases. Germline V gene lookup returns CDR1 SGHAT and CDR2 FQNNGV. The CDR3 extends over 14 amino acids. The junction had 3 bases not matched to a gene; V was cut back by 4 bases and J by 6 bases. The CDR3 region is CASSYGTSANEQFF. The CDR3 DNA is TGTGCCAGCAGCTATGGGACTAGCGCCAATGAGCAGTTCTTC.

The chain employs TRBV4-3 and TRBJ2-7; 10 bases align to TRBD1. The CDR3 is 16 amino acids. V shed 0 bases and J 3 bases; nucleotides not matched to a gene: 5. From germline, CDR1 is LGHNA and CDR2 YSLEER. The CDR3: CASSQDPGQGYYEQYF. CDR3 coding DNA: TGCGCCAGCAGCCAAGATCCGGGACAGGGGTACTACGAGCAGTACTTC.

The chain employs TRBV9 and TRBJ2-3, with 8 bases fitting TRBD1. J lost 1 base, V lost 3 bases, and 4 bases had no gene match. The CDR3 sequence is 15 residues long. Germline V gene sequence: CDR1 SGDLS, CDR2 YYNGEE. As DNA, the CDR3 is TGTGCCAGCAGCGGGACAGGGATCCGCACAGATACGCAGTATTTT. It specifies CASSGTGIRTDTQYF.

V usage is TRBV11-3 and J usage is TRBJ2-1, with 8 bases fitting TRBD2. The germline V gene has CDR1 SGHNT and CDR2 YENEEA. The CDR3 is 16 amino acids. V was clipped by 1 base and J by 6 bases; unmatched bases: 8. The CDR3 here is CASSLGGSGTLNEQFF. As DNA, the CDR3 is TGTGCCAGCAGCTTAGGTGGTAGCGGGACCCTCAATGAGCAGTTCTTC.

This clone was recorded only once. V usage is TRBV19 and J usage is TRBJ2-7; TRBD2 agrees at 13 bases. Germline lookup yields CDR1 LNHDA and CDR2 SQIVND (reference sequence). Trimming cost V 5 bases and J 6 bases; bases outside gene matches: 7. CDR3 size: 15 residues. The CDR3 sequence is CASSAGLAGYGEQYF. CDR3 coding DNA: TGTGCCAGTAGTGCGGGACTAGCGGGATACGGCGAGCAGTACTTC. Drawing the rest from reference TRBV19 and TRBJ2-7, the complete variable domain is DGGITQSPKYLFRKEGQNVTLSCEQNLNHDAMYWYRQDPGQGLRLIYYSQIVNDFQKGDIAEGYSVSREKKESFPLTVTSAQKNPTAFYLCASSAGLAGYGEQYFGPGTRLTVT.

The DNA for the CDR3 is TGTGCCAGTAGTATAGCCCCGGAGCGGGAGGGCCGCGACGAGCAGTACTTC. Protein sequence: CASSIAPEREGRDEQYF. V is TRBV19 and J is TRBJ2-7; 10 bases are shared with TRBD2. In germline, CDR1 is LNHDA, CDR2 SQIVND (reference sequence). The junction had 11 bases not matched to a gene; V was cut back by 1 base and J by 5 bases. The CDR3 is 17 amino acids.

The chain recombines TRBV12-2 with TRBJ1-2. TRBV12-2 is recorded as a pseudogene. CDR3 length equals 14 residues. The CDR3 loop is CASRFGGEDYGYTF. The CDR3 DNA sequence: TGTGCAAGTCGCTTCGGAGGGGAGGACTATGGCTACACCTTC.

The chain is built from TRBV7-8 and TRBJ1-1; D not resolved. Between the trimmed V and J ends, which lost 1 base and 7 bases, there was a span of 13 bases. Germline V gives CDR1 SGHVS, CDR2 FQNEAQ. The CDR3 length is 14 residues. The CDR3 nucleotides are TGTGCCAGCAGCTTAGACCCGGGAGGGATTGAAGCTTTCTTT. This translates into CASSLDPGGIEAFF. Full variable domain (remainder filled in from reference TRBV7-8 and TRBJ1-1): GAGVSQSPRYKVAKRGQDVALRCDPISGHVSLFWYQQALGQGPEFLTYFQNEAQLDKSGLPSDRFFAERPEGSVSTLKIQRTQQEDSAVYLCASSLDPGGIEAFFGQGTRLTVV.

The rearrangement links TRBV6-1 to TRBJ2-5; 10 nucleotides align to TRBD2. With 4 bases clipped from V and 4 bases from J, the junction kept 3 bases outside the gene matches. The V gene's germline CDR1 is MNHNS and CDR2 SASEGT. The CDR3 extends over 14 amino acids. CDR3 nucleotide sequence: TGTGCCAGCAGTGGGTTAGCGGGAGGAGAGACCCAGTACTTC. As protein: CASSGLAGGETQYF.

This chain uses TRBV2 with TRBJ2-3; perhaps TRBD2 as D (7 bases). The germline gives CDR1 SNHLY, CDR2 FYNNEI. V lost 5 bases to trimming and J lost 3 bases, with 15 bases between them. This CDR3 is built from 15 residues. The CDR3 DNA follows: TGTGCCAGCAGTACTCGGGGGGCGAGGACAGATACGCAGTATTTT. Translation gives CASSTRGARTDTQYF.

The CDR3 DNA reads as TGTGCCAGCAGCTTCACGGGAACTCCCTATGGCTACACCTTC. This gives the protein CASSFTGTPYGYTF. The V gene is TRBV5-5, the J gene TRBJ1-2, with unresolved D. The CDR3 extends over 14 amino acids. Trimming took off 2 bases at V and 4 bases at J, with 12 bases between the two ends. Germline CDR1 SGHKS, CDR2 YYEKEE (reference sequence).

This sequence joins TRBV2 and TRBJ2-1; 9 bases agree with TRBD2. J lost 6 bases, V lost 8 bases, and 2 bases had no gene match. This CDR3 region has 12 residues. Looked up from germline, CDR1 is SNHLY and CDR2 is FYNNEI. The CDR3 protein is CASGGRGNEQFF. The CDR3 region has the DNA TGTGCCAGCGGCGGGAGGGGCAATGAGCAGTTCTTC. The whole variable domain, remainder taken from reference TRBV2 and TRBJ2-1, is EPEVTQTPSHQVTQMGQEVILRCVPISNHLYFYWYRQILGQKVEFLVSFYNNEISEKSEIFDDQFSVERPDGSNFTLKIRSTKLEDSAMYFCASGGRGNEQFFGPGTRLTVL.